This T cell receptor (beta chain) was identified in a study of cytomegalovirus exposure and HLA in healthy donors. 60 Vbeta and 13 Jbeta primers were used in PCR. This table comes from immunoSEQ multiplex PCR, and its TCRdb copy is limited to in-frame clones, with some not included. Found here are roughly 69,000 clones, 60% to 75% of them singletons; the top ten hold about 15%. The CDR3 runs 16 residues. V dropped 8 bases and J dropped 6; count of bases not matched to a gene: 16. Germline CDR1 is MNHEY and CDR2 is SMNVEV (reference sequence). The TCR sequence derives from a male donor in good health and CMV-seropositive. Sequenced material: PBMCs. This chain uses TRBV27 with TRBJ2-1, with TRBD2 matching 7 bases. In DNA, the CDR3 is TGTGCCAGCCGCGCGGGCGGGAGTTGGACTATCAATGAGCAGTTCTTC. Translated: CASRAGGSWTINEQFF.